This T cell receptor (beta chain) appears in the sequencing data of a study of T cells in Graves' hyperthyroidism and ophthalmopathy. Study results and limitations: Patients with ophthalmopathy were separated from those with stable hyperthyroidism by a 13 V-J model. Most clonotypes that expanded in the thyroid above 0.001 also showed up in blood.

With a duration under 2 months, the hyperthyroidism was newly diagnosed in patients aged 18 to 65. Based on clinical symptoms, serum thyroxine and TRAb, thyroid ultrasound and orbital computed tomography, diagnoses were reached. Researchers took RNA transcripts and amplified the TCR beta CDR3 regions from them. An initial round of RT-PCR targeting the TCR CDR3 relied on the HTBI primer set. One entry per CDR3 protein results from TCRdb running MiXCR on the multiplex PCR reads. The table lists a few hundred thousand distinct CDR3 sequences, 40% to 55% of them singletons, with more than 7.5% in the top ten. Germline lookup yields CDR1 MNHNS and CDR2 SASEGT. V was clipped by 8 bases and J by 3 bases, with 13 bases between them. This CDR3 contains 13 residues. In its sample, this clonotype was seen many times. As yet, its antigen is unknown.

The clonotype originates from a woman between 18 and 29 years old with Graves' hyperthyroidism. Sequencing input: peripheral blood or thyroid tissue (not recorded which). This chain uses TRBV6-1 with TRBJ1-1, with a weak D call TRBD1 (5 bases). The chain's CDR3 is CASRQISDTEAFF. In DNA, the CDR3 is TGTGCCAGCCGACAGATTAGCGACACTGAAGCTTTCTTT.